One and the same sample provided the 32 T cell receptor beta chains below, sequenced in a study of type 1 regulatory T cells. TCRdb reanalysed the reads using MiXCR and keeps one entry per CDR3 protein. This sample yields 80,000 to 100,000 distinct CDR3 sequences, of which roughly a third are seen a single time; less than 2.5% belongs to the top ten. The material sequenced was CD4+ T cells, either the whole sample or a sorted fraction (not recorded which). These receptors were taken from a human donor in good health.

The chain is built from TRBV7-9 and TRBJ2-7; either TRBD1 or TRBD2 may supply D (6 bases each). The CDR3 totals 17 residues. V was shortened by 3 bases and J by 3 bases, with 21 bases between the two germline ends. The germline V gene has CDR1 SEHNR and CDR2 FQNEAQ (reference sequence). CDR3 DNA: TGTGCCAGCAGCTTGGGGACACTTGACTGGGGAGGCTACGAGCAGTACTTC. Its protein product is CASSLGTLDWGGYEQYF.

This clonotype turned up a few times. The genes are TRBV15 and TRBJ2-7, with TRBD2 as a possible D gene (7 bases). CDR1 LNHNV and CDR2 YYDKDF come from the germline V gene (reference sequence). CDR3 length equals 15 residues. Between the trimmed V and J ends, which lost 5 bases and 4 bases, there was a span of 18 bases. The CDR3 sequence: CATSVGGGLFYEQYF. The CDR3 coding sequence is TGTGCCACCAGCGTTGGAGGGGGACTATTTTACGAGCAGTACTTC.

The rearrangement links TRBV21-1 to TRBJ2-3; the D call in the table, TRBD1, was not verified against the DNA. TRBV21-1 corresponds to a pseudogene. The CDR3 is 15 residues long. CDR3 sequence reads: CASSFGDRGTDTQYF. CDR3 coding DNA: TGTGCCAGCAGCTTCGGGGATAGGGGCACAGATACGCAGTATTTT.

The genes are TRBV20-1 and TRBJ2-7, with D hard to call. CDR1 and CDR2 (germline): DFQATT, SNEGSKA (reference sequence). This CDR3 comprises 10 residues. Trimming took off 5 bases at V and 3 bases at J, with 5 bases between the two ends. This chain's CDR3 is CSASYYEQYF. CDR3 DNA sequence: TGCAGTGCTTCTTACTACGAGCAGTACTTC.

This clonotype was observed once. CDR3 protein: CSVVGDTEAFF. CDR3 DNA sequence: TGCAGCGTTGTAGGGGACACTGAAGCTTTCTTT. The chain combines TRBV29-1 with TRBJ1-1, with D possibly matching TRBD1 (5 bases). The CDR3 loop spans 11 amino acids. Germline-derived CDR1 and CDR2 are SQVTM and ANQGSEA. The ends were cut back, 4 bases at V and 3 bases at J, with 6 bases in the middle.

The genes are TRBV29-1 and TRBJ1-2; D is uncertain. V lost 5 bases and J lost 7, with 8 bases in between. Germline CDR1 reads SQVTM; CDR2 reads ANQGSEA. The CDR3 spans 10 residues. CDR3 sequence reads: CSVSSGGYTF. CDR3 DNA: TGCAGCGTTAGTTCGGGTGGCTACACCTTC.

V and J are TRBV7-2 and TRBJ2-1; TRBD2 aligns across 14 bases. This CDR3 spans 19 amino acids. The trim removed 0 bases at V and 5 bases at J, leaving 9 bases unmatched. Germline CDR1 SGHTA, CDR2 FQGNSA. The CDR3 nucleotides read TGTGCCAGCAGCTTAGCGGGACTAGCGGGAGTGGCCGCGCACAATGAGCAGTTCTTC. It is translated as CASSLAGLAGVAAHNEQFF.

This clonotype was found once. V usage is TRBV7-9 and J usage is TRBJ2-3; 7 bases map to TRBD1. This CDR3 comprises 15 residues. V shed 6 bases and J 2 bases; nucleotides not matched to a gene: 8. Per germline, CDR1 SEHNR and CDR2 FQNEAQ (reference sequence). The chain's CDR3 is CASSTRTGATDTQYF. For the CDR3, the DNA is TGTGCCAGCAGTACCCGGACAGGAGCCACAGATACGCAGTATTTT.

This chain connects TRBV11-2 to TRBJ2-7, with TRBD2 matching 10 bases. The CDR3 has 17 amino acids. Germline V gene lookup returns CDR1 SGHAT and CDR2 FQNNGV. J lost 3 bases, V lost 1 base, and 9 bases had no gene match. CDR3 residues: CASSLVAVAGGIYEQYF. Here the CDR3 DNA reads TGTGCCAGCAGCTTAGTCGCGGTAGCGGGAGGTATCTACGAGCAGTACTTC.

This clonotype was recorded a few times. The genes are TRBV20-1 and TRBJ1-6; TRBD1 matches 7 bases. Losses at the gene ends were 0 bases for V and 5 bases for J; bases not matched to a gene: 7. This CDR3 has 16 residues. Germline V gene data show CDR1 as DFQATT and CDR2 as SNEGSKA (reference sequence). In DNA, the CDR3 is TGCAGTGCTAGAGATCTAGTAGGGGGCGATAATTCACCCCTCCACTTT. Residues: CSARDLVGGDNSPLHF.

V is TRBV7-8 and J is TRBJ2-1; 12 bases align to TRBD2. Germline values: CDR1 SGHVS, CDR2 FQNEAQ. There are 17 residues in the CDR3. V shed 7 bases and J 7 bases; nucleotides not matched to a gene: 14. CDR3 nucleotides: TGTGCCAGCACCCCGATGGTGACTAGCGGGAGATCGAATGAGCAGTTCTTC. Translating gives CASTPMVTSGRSNEQFF. The full variable domain, its missing parts supplied by reference TRBV7-8 and TRBJ2-1, is GAGVSQSPRYKVAKRGQDVALRCDPISGHVSLFWYQQALGQGPEFLTYFQNEAQLDKSGLPSDRFFAERPEGSVSTLKIQRTQQEDSAVYLCASTPMVTSGRSNEQFFGPGTRLTVL.

A word on this clonotype: Sequence at one end of the junction differs from germline and may be a read error. This chain links TRBV6-6 with TRBJ1-2; 7 nucleotides line up with TRBD1. Germline V gives CDR1 MNHNY, CDR2 SVGAGI (reference sequence). The CDR3 extends over 13 amino acids. CDR3 sequence: CASSLRGLGGYIF. CDR3 DNA: TGTGCCAGCAGCCTTAGGGGGCTAGGTGGCTACATCTTC.

This clonotype was seen a few times. This rearrangement joins TRBV4-3 to TRBJ2-2; 10 bases line up with TRBD2. Losses at the gene ends were 0 bases for V and 2 bases for J; bases not matched to a gene: 6. The CDR3 extends over 18 amino acids. CDR1 and CDR2 from the germline V gene are LGHNA and YSLEER. The CDR3 DNA reads as TGCGCCAGCAGCCAAGATACGTTAGCGGGAGGTAACACCGGGGAGCTGTTTTTT. Amino acid sequence: CASSQDTLAGGNTGELFF.

This clonotype was seen more than once but under ten times. V and J are TRBV15 and TRBJ2-7; 8 bases match TRBD1. Looked up from germline, CDR1 is LNHNV and CDR2 is YYDKDF (reference sequence). The CDR3 loop spans 15 amino acids. With V trimmed by 4 bases and J by 2 bases, 7 bases remained unmatched. The CDR3 coding sequence is TGTGCCACCAGCACCACCGGGACAGGAGCCTACGAGCAGTACTTC. Protein: CATSTTGTGAYEQYF.

This clonotype has at least ten counts. The CDR3 is CASSPGKRDDKNIQYF. DNA of the CDR3: TGTGCCAGCAGCCCCGGGAAGCGGGATGACAAAAACATTCAGTACTTC. V and J are TRBV7-6 and TRBJ2-4, with TRBD2 matching 7 bases. J gave up 3 bases and V 5 bases, and 10 bases lay outside the gene matches. From germline, CDR1 is SGHVS and CDR2 FNYEAQ. The CDR3 length is 16 residues. Variable domain in full (rest from reference TRBV7-6 and TRBJ2-4): GAGVSQSPRYKVTKRGQDVALRCDPISGHVSLYWYRQALGQGPEFLTYFNYEAQQDKSGLPNDRFSAERPEGSISTLTIQRTEQRDSAMYRCASSPGKRDDKNIQYFGAGTRLSVL.

In the case of this clonotype: A much bigger clone sits one base away, suggesting this may be a read error. The chain uses TRBV20-1 and TRBJ2-4; 11 bases match TRBD2. CDR1 is DFQATT and CDR2 is SNEGSKA in the germline V gene (reference sequence). CDR3 size: 17 residues. CDR3 sequence reads: CSAHGTSGSGANNIQYF. The CDR3 DNA sequence: TGCAGTGCTCACGGCACTAGCGGGAGTGGAGCCAACAACATTCAGTACTTC.

V usage is TRBV19 and J usage is TRBJ2-1; D tentatively reads TRBD1 or TRBD2 (5 bases each). The germline V and J ends were trimmed by 0 bases and 10 bases, with 13 bases remaining between them. CDR1 and CDR2 (germline): LNHDA, SQIVND (reference sequence). The CDR3 runs 14 residues. The CDR3 DNA reads as TGTGCCAGTAGTATAGAAGGGGCGGGTGGGGAGCAGTTCTTC. Translation: CASSIEGAGGEQFF. Full variable domain (outside the CDR3, taken from reference TRBV19 and TRBJ2-1): DGGITQSPKYLFRKEGQNVTLSCEQNLNHDAMYWYRQDPGQGLRLIYYSQIVNDFQKGDIAEGYSVSREKKESFPLTVTSAQKNPTAFYLCASSIEGAGGEQFFGPGTRLTVL.

The rearrangement joins TRBV14 to TRBJ2-7; no clear D. The germline V gene has CDR1 SGHDN and CDR2 FVKESK. The CDR3 totals 16 residues. The germline V and J ends were trimmed by 1 base and 0 bases, with 13 bases remaining between them. CDR3 coding DNA: TGTGCCAGCAGCCAAGGTTGGACGACGAGCTCCTACGAGCAGTACTTC. Residues: CASSQGWTTSSYEQYF. Full variable domain (missing parts from reference TRBV14 and TRBJ2-7): EAGVTQFPSHSVIEKGQTVTLRCDPISGHDNLYWYRRVMGKEIKFLLHFVKESKQDESGMPNNRFLAERTGGTYSTLKVQPAELEDSGVYFCASSQGWTTSSYEQYFGPGTRLTVT.

This chain joins TRBV28 and TRBJ2-4; TRBD1 matches at 8 bases. Germline V gives CDR1 MDHEN, CDR2 SYDVKM. V lost 5 bases, J lost 0 bases, and 6 bases stayed unmatched. The CDR3 is 16 residues long. The CDR3 spells CASSQGQGQAKNIQYF. The CDR3 DNA sequence: TGTGCCAGCAGTCAAGGACAGGGACAAGCCAAAAACATTCAGTACTTC. Looking up the rest from reference TRBV28 and TRBJ2-4 gives the full variable domain: DVKVTQSSRYLVKRTGEKVFLECVQDMDHENMFWYRQDPGLGLRLIYFSYDVKMKEKGDIPEGYSVSREKKERFSLILESASTNQTSMYLCASSQGQGQAKNIQYFGAGTRLSVL.

CDR3 region: CASSLVRTTLRGDIGELFF. Written as DNA, the CDR3 is TGCGCCAGCAGCTTGGTCAGGACTACCCTTCGAGGGGACATCGGGGAGCTGTTTTTT. The chain uses TRBV5-1 and TRBJ2-2; the D call may be TRBD1 or TRBD2 (6 bases each). V dropped 0 bases and J dropped 7 bases, with 25 bases sitting between them. CDR3 length: 19 residues. The V gene's germline CDR1 is SGHRS and CDR2 YFSETQ.

The rearrangement uses TRBV7-9 and TRBJ2-1; 12 nucleotides line up with TRBD2. CDR1 and CDR2 (germline): SEHNR, FQNEAQ (reference sequence). The V gene end was trimmed by 5 bases and the J gene end by 2 bases; junction bases not matched to a gene: 4. The CDR3 runs to 16 residues. CDR3 protein: CASSTTSGSTYNEQFF. DNA for the CDR3: TGTGCCAGCAGCACGACTAGCGGGAGCACCTACAATGAGCAGTTCTTC.

The sample holds a few counts of this clonotype. The chain has TRBV5-1 and TRBJ2-1; TRBD2 matches 14 bases. Germline values: CDR1 SGHRS, CDR2 YFSETQ. The length of the CDR3 is 15 residues. Unmatched junction bases numbered 6, after V lost 3 bases and J lost 10 bases. The CDR3 nucleotides are TGCGCCAGCAGCTCGGGACTAGCGGGAGTTAAAGAGCAGTTCTTC. Encoded protein: CASSSGLAGVKEQFF.

This clonotype was detected only a few times. V is TRBV3-1 and J is TRBJ2-3; 8 bases match TRBD2. In germline, CDR1 is LGHDT, CDR2 YNNKEL (reference sequence). V gave up 6 bases and J gave up 5 bases; unmatched junction bases: 7. The CDR3 has 14 residues. CDR3 protein: CASRVSAGGDTQYF. Here the CDR3 DNA reads TGTGCCAGCAGAGTTTCGGCGGGAGGAGATACGCAGTATTTT.

The rearrangement joins TRBV7-3 to TRBJ2-1, with 11 positions matching TRBD2. CDR1 is SGHTA and CDR2 is FQGTGA in the germline V gene. V was clipped by 10 bases and J by 3 bases; unmatched bases: 8. This CDR3 contains 15 residues. CDR3 nucleotide sequence: TGTGCCACTAGTTCCGGACTAGCGGGCTACAATGAGCAGTTCTTC. This translates into CATSSGLAGYNEQFF.

The chain recombines TRBV7-6 with TRBJ1-1; possible D gene TRBD1, 5 bases. This CDR3 has 13 residues. V was shortened by 4 bases and J by 5 bases, with 11 bases between the two germline ends. Germline V gene data show CDR1 as SGHVS and CDR2 as FNYEAQ. CDR3: CASSSGWGTEAFF. CDR3 sequence (DNA): TGTGCCAGCAGCTCAGGATGGGGGACTGAAGCTTTCTTT.

There are a few counts of this clonotype. The V and J genes are TRBV6-1 and TRBJ1-1; D remains unclear. The CDR3 consists of 13 residues. The germline V gene encodes CDR1 MNHNS and CDR2 SASEGT. V was cut by 8 bases and J by 0 bases, with 10 bases left in between. The CDR3 reads CASGAKVNTEAFF. DNA for the CDR3: TGTGCCAGCGGAGCGAAGGTGAACACTGAAGCTTTCTTT.

This clonotype has more than one count but fewer than ten. The V and J genes are TRBV18 and TRBJ2-2; D gene ambiguous. The CDR3 loop spans 13 amino acids. Germline V gives CDR1 KGHSH, CDR2 LQKENI. Trimming shortened V by 1 base and J by 7 bases, and 7 bases separated the two germline ends. CDR3 amino acids: CASSPLGSGELFF. The CDR3 nucleotides are TGTGCCAGCTCACCACTAGGAAGCGGGGAGCTGTTTTTT. Filled out from reference TRBV18 and TRBJ2-2, the complete variable domain reads NAGVMQNPRHLVRRRGQEARLRCSPMKGHSHVYWYRQLPEEGLKFMVYLQKENIIDESGMPKERFSAEFPKEGPSILRIQQVVRGDSAAYFCASSPLGSGELFFGEGSRLTVL.

The chain joins TRBV7-2 to TRBJ2-2, with TRBD2 as a possible D gene (5 bases). The CDR3 totals 15 residues. Looked up from germline, CDR1 is SGHTA and CDR2 is FQGNSA. Deletions cut 1 base from V and 7 bases from J, with 13 bases between. The chain's CDR3 is CASSLDLRALGELFF. The CDR3, as DNA: TGTGCCAGCAGCTTAGATTTGCGGGCTCTCGGGGAGCTGTTTTTT.

This clonotype has a handful of counts. The gene calls are TRBV6-5 and TRBJ2-3, with 11 bases identical to TRBD2. V was pared by 6 bases and J by 3 bases, with 14 bases of the junction left unmatched. Germline V gene lookup returns CDR1 MNHEY and CDR2 SVGAGI. The CDR3 sequence is 18 residues long. CDR3 DNA: TGTGCCAGCAGCCTACGTTCTATAGCGGGAGGGCGTACAGATACGCAGTATTTT. It specifies CASSLRSIAGGRTDTQYF.

The chain links TRBV20-1 to TRBJ2-5; TRBD2 matches at 9 bases. CDR3 length: 13 amino acids. V trimming: 5 bases; J trimming: 5 bases; junction bases outside the gene matches: 6. Germline values: CDR1 DFQATT, CDR2 SNEGSKA (reference sequence). The CDR3 is CSACFSGSETQYF. The CDR3 bases are TGCAGTGCTTGCTTTAGCGGGAGTGAGACCCAGTACTTC.

V is TRBV7-9 and J is TRBJ2-3, with D tentatively TRBD2 (5 bases). V was trimmed by 6 bases and J by 0 bases, leaving 16 bases between them. The CDR3 consists of 16 residues. Looked up from germline, CDR1 is SEHNR and CDR2 is FQNEAQ (reference sequence). CDR3 in DNA: TGTGCCAGCAGTCGGGGAGCGAGTACTAGCACAGATACGCAGTATTTT. This gives the protein CASSRGASTSTDTQYF.

The CDR3 spells CASSKKGGGGTEAFF. The CDR3 DNA is TGTGCCAGCAGTAAGAAAGGGGGCGGGGGCACTGAAGCTTTCTTT. The chain uses TRBV3-1 and TRBJ1-1; 7 nucleotides match TRBD1. The V segment lost 6 bases and the J segment 4 bases; nucleotides outside the gene matches: 11. Germline loops: CDR1 LGHDT, CDR2 YNNKEL (reference sequence). The CDR3 extends over 15 amino acids.